The rows below give T cell receptor beta chains drawn from one sample of a study of cytomegalovirus exposure and HLA in healthy donors. Produced via immunoSEQ multiplex PCR; TCRdb's table is partial and in-frame only. Here the sample spans roughly 130,000 clones, roughly 63% being singletons. Sequenced input: PBMCs. These receptors came from a man aged 25 to 45 in good health and CMV-seropositive. CDR3s include the opening cysteine and the closing phenylalanine or tryptophan. A D gene is named only where the DNA matches it firmly. For some rows the clone size is stated as once, few or many, or as a class when expanded; others skip it.

>-|TRBD2|TRBV10-2|TRBJ2-3
CASSLRLAGADTQYF
TGCGCCAGCAGCCTACGACTAGCGGGGGCAGATACGCAGTATTTT
>-|-|TRBV19|TRBJ1-1
CALVAGNTEAFF
TGTGCCCTCGTAGCGGGGAACACTGAAGCTTTCTTT
>-|TRBD2|TRBV27|TRBJ2-7
CASSLTSGRYEQYF
TGTGCCAGCAGTTTGACTAGCGGGAGATACGAGCAGTACTTC
>-|-|TRBV6-6|TRBJ2-2
CASSYSSGLNTGELFF
TGTGCCAGCAGTTACTCGTCGGGGTTAAACACCGGGGAGCTGTTTTTT
>once|TRBD1|TRBV9|TRBJ2-7
CASSVGGQGGWGQYF
TGTGCCAGCAGCGTAGGGGGACAGGGGGGTTGGGGGCAGTACTTC
>-|-|TRBV28|TRBJ2-7
CASSLFSGPYEQYF
TGTGCCAGCAGTTTATTTTCAGGGCCCTACGAGCAGTACTTC
>-|-|TRBV7-3|TRBJ1-1
CASSLTGSDTEAFF
TGTGCCAGCAGCTTGACAGGAAGCGACACTGAAGCTTTCTTT
>few|TRBD1|TRBV18|TRBJ2-4
CASSRQGDLLENIQYF
TGTGCCAGCTCACGACAGGGCGACCTGTTGGAAAACATTCAGTACTTC
>-|TRBD2|TRBV27|TRBJ2-7
CASSAGLAESFRLSEQYF
TGTGCCAGCAGTGCGGGACTAGCGGAGTCATTCCGTCTCTCCGAGCAGTACTTC
>-|-|TRBV6-5|TRBJ2-7
CASSPAGSAYEQYF
TGTGCCAGCAGCCCGGCGGGGAGTGCCTACGAGCAGTACTTC
>-|-|TRBV18|TRBJ2-1
CASSYLRTTTSYNEQFF
TGTGCCAGCTCCTACCTTCGGACTACCACCTCCTACAATGAGCAGTTCTTC
>few|TRBD1|TRBV6-6|TRBJ1-6
CASSYLDRGDSPLHF
TGTGCCAGCAGTTACTTGGACAGGGGCGACTCACCCCTCCACTTT
>few|-|TRBV29-1|TRBJ1-1
CSVIRGFSTEAFF
TGCAGCGTTATAAGGGGGTTTAGCACTGAAGCTTTCTTT
>-|TRBD2|TRBV7-6|TRBJ2-2
CASSWGGTGELFF
TGTGCCAGCAGCTGGGGGGGGACCGGGGAGCTGTTTTTT
>-|TRBD1|TRBV11-1|TRBJ2-2
CASSLAPGQGGAGELFF
TGTGCCAGCAGCTTGGCCCCGGGACAGGGGGGTGCCGGGGAGCTGTTTTTT
>-|-|TRBV27|TRBJ1-5
CASRPQGNQPQHF
TGTGCCAGCAGGCCTCAGGGAAATCAGCCCCAGCATTTT
>-|TRBD2|TRBV4-2|TRBJ2-2
CASSQNEIAGGPTGELLF
TGTGCCAGCAGCCAAAATGAGATAGCGGGAGGGCCGACCGGGGAGCTGCTTTTT
>-|TRBD2|TRBV7-8|TRBJ2-4
CASSLGGGLADIQYF
TGTGCCAGCAGCTTAGGCGGTGGACTAGCCGACATTCAGTACTTC
>-|-|TRBV6-5|TRBJ2-7
CASSRGTAYEQYF
TGTGCCAGCAGCCGCGGGACAGCCTACGAGCAGTACTTC
>-|-|TRBV7-9|TRBJ2-7
CASSVRVGSCEQYF
TGTGCCAGCAGCGTCAGGGTGGGTAGCTGCGAGCAGTACTTC
>-|-|TRBV4-2|TRBJ2-2
CASSEVEGAMDTGELFF
TGTGCCAGCAGCGAAGTGGAGGGGGCTATGGACACCGGGGAGCTGTTTTTT
>-|TRBD1|TRBV14|TRBJ1-2
CASSEGTGETYGYTF
TGTGCCAGCAGCGAGGGGACAGGGGAAACGTATGGCTACACCTTC
>-|-|TRBV6-6|TRBJ2-3
CASTLTGTYTQYF
TGTGCCAGTACATTGACAGGAACCTATACGCAGTATTTT
>once|-|TRBV7-2|TRBJ1-1
CASSLRGIGRTFF
TGTGCCAGCAGCTTACGAGGGATCGGGCGGACTTTCTTT
>-|-|TRBV19|TRBJ2-3
CASSEGDGPRDTQYF
TGTGCCAGCTCAGAGGGAGACGGACCCCGAGATACGCAGTATTTT
>-|-|TRBV19|TRBJ2-1
CASTRNSYNEQFF
TGTGCCAGCACGAGGAACTCCTACAATGAGCAGTTCTTC
>-|-|TRBV4-1|TRBJ2-7
CASSQPSSGRRSEQYF
TGCGCCAGCAGCCAACCGTCCTCCGGTAGGCGGTCCGAGCAGTACTTC
>-|TRBD2|TRBV29-1|TRBJ2-5
CSVGLAVQETQYF
TGCAGCGTGGGACTAGCGGTCCAAGAGACCCAGTACTTC
>-|-|TRBV6-6|TRBJ1-1
CASSAGGDTEAFF
TGTGCCAGCTCCGCGGGAGGAGACACTGAAGCTTTCTTT
>-|TRBD1|TRBV5-1|TRBJ1-3
CASSPGQGLSSGNTIYF
TGCGCCAGCAGCCCGGGACAGGGCCTTTCCTCTGGAAACACCATATATTTT
>-|-|TRBV19|TRBJ2-5
CASSIAGAETQYF
TGTGCCAGTAGTATAGCAGGTGCGGAGACCCAGTACTTC
>once|-|TRBV10-2|TRBJ1-2
CASSDSRAGGYTF
TGCGCCAGCAGTGATTCCAGGGCTGGTGGCTACACCTTC
>-|TRBD2|TRBV4-3|TRBJ2-7
CASSQRTSGSSYEQYF
TGCGCCAGCAGCCAACGAACTAGCGGAAGCTCCTACGAGCAGTACTTC
>-|TRBD2|TRBV9|TRBJ2-1
CASSSGLAAVGEQFF
TGTGCCAGCAGCTCGGGACTAGCGGCGGTTGGTGAGCAGTTCTTC
>-|-|TRBV7-6|TRBJ2-3
CASSSGQTSLGEDTQYF
TGTGCCAGCAGCTCGGGCCAGACTAGTCTAGGAGAGGATACGCAGTATTTT
>few|TRBD1|TRBV6-5|TRBJ2-7
CASSSIDRGHVYEQYF
TGTGCCAGCAGTTCCATCGACAGGGGGCACGTCTACGAGCAGTACTTC
>few|TRBD2|TRBV4-1|TRBJ2-3
CASSLATSARGDTQYF
TGCGCCAGCAGCCTAGCGACTAGCGCCCGGGGAGATACGCAGTATTTT
>few|-|TRBV9|TRBJ1-4
CASSVRFGGWGEKLFF
TGTGCCAGCAGCGTAAGATTCGGGGGGTGGGGTGAAAAACTGTTTTTT
>-|-|TRBV5-1|TRBJ1-5
CASSLSWGGNQPQHF
TGCGCCAGCAGCTTGTCTTGGGGGGGCAATCAGCCCCAGCATTTT
>-|-|TRBV7-3|TRBJ2-1
CASSSPSNEQFF
TGTGCCAGCAGCTCCCCTAGCAATGAGCAGTTCTTC
>-|-|TRBV27|TRBJ1-2
CASSSPSGQGKIYGYTF
TGTGCCAGCAGTTCCCCATCGGGGCAGGGGAAAATCTATGGCTACACCTTC
>few|TRBD2|TRBV18|TRBJ2-7
CASSLVAGAQEQYF
TGTGCCAGCTCACTCGTGGCGGGAGCGCAGGAGCAGTACTTC
>-|TRBD1|TRBV7-2|TRBJ2-7
CASSLQWGQGSYEQYF
TGTGCCAGCAGCTTACAGTGGGGACAGGGCTCCTACGAGCAGTACTTC
>-|TRBD1|TRBV18|TRBJ1-1
CASSLDRGTEAFF
TGTGCCAGCTCACTCGACAGGGGAACTGAAGCTTTCTTT
>-|-|TRBV6-5|TRBJ1-3
CASSLGNTIYF
TGTGCCAGCAGTTTAGGAAACACCATATATTTT
>-|-|TRBV6-1|TRBJ2-7
CASSEPVDSSYEQYF
TGTGCCAGCAGTGAACCCGTGGACAGCTCCTACGAGCAGTACTTC
>-|TRBD2|TRBV6-5|TRBJ2-7
CASIRTAGGLHEQYF
TGTGCCAGCATCCGGACGGCGGGAGGGCTCCACGAGCAGTACTTC
>-|-|TRBV18|TRBJ1-1
CASSPIRAGMNTEAFF
TGTGCCAGCTCACCAATAAGGGCCGGGATGAACACTGAAGCTTTCTTT
>few|-|TRBV15|TRBJ1-1
CATSKGNSDTEAFF
TGTGCCACCAGCAAAGGAAACAGTGACACTGAAGCTTTCTTT
>-|TRBD1|TRBV5-1|TRBJ1-2
CASSLTGANYGYTF
TGCGCCAGCAGCCTGACAGGGGCTAACTATGGCTACACCTTC
>-|-|TRBV4-2|TRBJ2-1
CASRGASDYNEQFF
TGTGCCAGCAGAGGAGCTAGCGACTACAATGAGCAGTTCTTC
>-|TRBD1|TRBV28|TRBJ2-7
CASRPGTGSPYEQYF
TGTGCCAGCAGACCCGGGACAGGTTCACCATACGAGCAGTACTTC
>-|TRBD1|TRBV27|TRBJ1-5
CASSQGGRQPQHF
TGTGCCAGCAGCCAAGGGGGCCGTCAGCCCCAGCATTTT
>-|TRBD1|TRBV5-1|TRBJ2-3
CASSLGGQGSSDTQYF
TGCGCCAGCAGCTTGGGGGGACAGGGATCCTCAGATACGCAGTATTTT